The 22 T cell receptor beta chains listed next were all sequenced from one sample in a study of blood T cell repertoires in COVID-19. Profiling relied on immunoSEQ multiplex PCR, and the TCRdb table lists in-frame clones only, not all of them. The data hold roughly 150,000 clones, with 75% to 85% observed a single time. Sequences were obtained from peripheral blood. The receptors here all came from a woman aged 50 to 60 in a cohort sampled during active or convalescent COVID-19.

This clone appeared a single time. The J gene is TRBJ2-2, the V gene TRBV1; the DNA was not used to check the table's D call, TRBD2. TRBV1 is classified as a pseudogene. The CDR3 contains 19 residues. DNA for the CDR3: TGCACCAGCAACCAAGCACAGCGGGGGGCCCCCCGGGGCACCGGGGAGCTGTTTTTT. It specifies CTSNQAQRGAPRGTGELFF.

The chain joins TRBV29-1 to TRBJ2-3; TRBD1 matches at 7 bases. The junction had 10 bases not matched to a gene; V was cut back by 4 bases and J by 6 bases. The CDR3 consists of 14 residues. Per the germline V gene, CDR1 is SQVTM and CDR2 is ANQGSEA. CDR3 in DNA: TGCAGCGTTGTGGGGACAGACGTCAGGGATACGCAGTATTTT. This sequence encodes CSVVGTDVRDTQYF.

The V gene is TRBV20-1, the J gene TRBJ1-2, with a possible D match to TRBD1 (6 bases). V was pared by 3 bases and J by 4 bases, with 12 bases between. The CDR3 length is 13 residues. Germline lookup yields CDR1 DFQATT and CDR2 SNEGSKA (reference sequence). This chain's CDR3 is CSASGGLIYGYTF. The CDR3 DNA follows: TGCAGTGCTAGTGGGGGCCTGATCTATGGCTACACCTTC.

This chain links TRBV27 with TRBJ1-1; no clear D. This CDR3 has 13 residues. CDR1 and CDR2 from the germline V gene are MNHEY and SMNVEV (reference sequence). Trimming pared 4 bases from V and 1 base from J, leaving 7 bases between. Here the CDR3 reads CASSSYTNTEAFF. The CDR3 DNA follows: TGTGCCAGCAGTTCTTACACGAACACTGAAGCTTTCTTT.

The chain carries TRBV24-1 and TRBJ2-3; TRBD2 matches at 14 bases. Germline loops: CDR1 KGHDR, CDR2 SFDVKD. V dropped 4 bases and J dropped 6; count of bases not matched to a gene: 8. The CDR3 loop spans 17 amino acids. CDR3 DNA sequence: TGTGCCACCAGTGACCGACTAGCGGGGGGGGCGTGGGATACGCAGTATTTT. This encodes CATSDRLAGGAWDTQYF.

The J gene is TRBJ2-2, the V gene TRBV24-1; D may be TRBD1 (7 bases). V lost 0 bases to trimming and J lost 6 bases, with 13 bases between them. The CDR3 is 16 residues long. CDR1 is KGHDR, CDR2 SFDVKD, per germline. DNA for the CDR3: TGTGCCACCAGTGATTTGGGAGGGGGCTCGGCCGGGGAGCTGTTTTTT. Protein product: CATSDLGGGSAGELFF.

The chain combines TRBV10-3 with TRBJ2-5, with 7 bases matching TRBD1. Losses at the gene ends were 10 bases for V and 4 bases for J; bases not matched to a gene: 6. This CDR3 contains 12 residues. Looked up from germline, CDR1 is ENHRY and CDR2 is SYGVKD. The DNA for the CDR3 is TGTGCCACAACAGGGGACGGAGAGACCCAGTACTTC. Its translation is CATTGDGETQYF.

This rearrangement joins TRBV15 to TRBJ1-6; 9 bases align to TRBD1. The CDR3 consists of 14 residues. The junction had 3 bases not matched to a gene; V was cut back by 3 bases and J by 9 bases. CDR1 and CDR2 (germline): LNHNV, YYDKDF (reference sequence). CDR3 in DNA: TGTGCCACCAGCAGGGACAGGGGTCGTTCACCCCTCCACTTT. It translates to CATSRDRGRSPLHF.

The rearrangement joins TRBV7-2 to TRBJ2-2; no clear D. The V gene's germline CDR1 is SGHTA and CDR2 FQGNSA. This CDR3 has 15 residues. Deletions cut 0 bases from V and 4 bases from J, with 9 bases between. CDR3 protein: CASSLAEPSTGELFF. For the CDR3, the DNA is TGTGCCAGCAGCTTAGCAGAACCGAGCACCGGGGAGCTGTTTTTT.

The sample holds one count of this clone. Here the CDR3 DNA reads TGTGCCAGCAGCTTAGTTGTGGCGGGGGGGGCCTCCGAGCAGTACTTC. It codes for CASSLVVAGGASEQYF. V usage is TRBV7-6 and J usage is TRBJ2-7; 9 positions match TRBD2. The germline gives CDR1 SGHVS, CDR2 FNYEAQ. V was clipped by 1 base and J by 6 bases; unmatched bases: 10. This CDR3 has 16 residues.

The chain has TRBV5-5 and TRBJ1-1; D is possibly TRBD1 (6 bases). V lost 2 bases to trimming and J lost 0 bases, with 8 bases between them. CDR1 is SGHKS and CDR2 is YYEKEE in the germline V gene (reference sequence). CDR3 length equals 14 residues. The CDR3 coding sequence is TGTGCCAGCAGCTTCACAGGGTTGAACACTGAAGCTTTCTTT. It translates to CASSFTGLNTEAFF.

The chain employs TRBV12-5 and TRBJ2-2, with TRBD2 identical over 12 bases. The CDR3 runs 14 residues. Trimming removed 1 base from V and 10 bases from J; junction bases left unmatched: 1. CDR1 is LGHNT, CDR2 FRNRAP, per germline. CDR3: CASGLGLAGEELFF. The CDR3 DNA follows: TGTGCTAGTGGTTTGGGACTAGCGGGGGAGGAGCTGTTTTTT.

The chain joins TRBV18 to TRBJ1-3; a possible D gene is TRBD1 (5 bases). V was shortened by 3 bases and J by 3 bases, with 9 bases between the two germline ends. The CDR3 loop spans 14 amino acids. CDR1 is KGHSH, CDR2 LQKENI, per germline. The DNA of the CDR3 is TGTGCCAGCTCACCTCCAGGGAATGGAAACACCATATATTTT. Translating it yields CASSPPGNGNTIYF.

For the CDR3, the DNA is TGTGCCAGCAGCTCAGACAGGGCGGTAGATACGCAGTATTTT. Translation gives CASSSDRAVDTQYF. This chain joins TRBV11-2 and TRBJ2-3; 7 bases align to TRBD1. The V gene's germline CDR1 is SGHAT and CDR2 FQNNGV. Trimming at V came to 4 bases and at J to 5 bases, leaving 6 bases not matched to a gene. CDR3 length: 14 residues.

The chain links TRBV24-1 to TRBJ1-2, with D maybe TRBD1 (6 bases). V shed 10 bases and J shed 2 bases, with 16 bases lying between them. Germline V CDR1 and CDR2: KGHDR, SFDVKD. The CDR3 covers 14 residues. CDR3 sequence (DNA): TGTGCCACAACAACCTCACAGGGAAACTATGGCTACACCTTC. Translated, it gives CATTTSQGNYGYTF.

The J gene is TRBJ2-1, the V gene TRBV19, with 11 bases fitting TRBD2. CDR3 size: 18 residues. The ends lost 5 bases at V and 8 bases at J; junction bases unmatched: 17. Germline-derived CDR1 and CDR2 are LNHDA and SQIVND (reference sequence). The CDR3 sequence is CASSLGTSGGVLQYEQFF. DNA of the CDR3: TGTGCCAGTAGTTTGGGAACTAGCGGGGGAGTTCTACAATATGAGCAGTTCTTC.

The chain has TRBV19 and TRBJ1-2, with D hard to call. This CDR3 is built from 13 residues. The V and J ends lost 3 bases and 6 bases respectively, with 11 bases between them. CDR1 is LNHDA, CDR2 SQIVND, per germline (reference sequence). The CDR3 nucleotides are TGTGCCAGTAGTATGCTGACTTTCGATGGCTACACCTTC. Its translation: CASSMLTFDGYTF.

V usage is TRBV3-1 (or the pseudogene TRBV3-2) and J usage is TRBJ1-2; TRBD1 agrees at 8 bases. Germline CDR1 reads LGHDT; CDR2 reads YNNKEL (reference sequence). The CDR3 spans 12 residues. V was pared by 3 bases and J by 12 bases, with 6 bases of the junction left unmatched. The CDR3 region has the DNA TGTGCCAGCAGCCATCCCGGACAGGGCAACACCTTC. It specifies CASSHPGQGNTF.

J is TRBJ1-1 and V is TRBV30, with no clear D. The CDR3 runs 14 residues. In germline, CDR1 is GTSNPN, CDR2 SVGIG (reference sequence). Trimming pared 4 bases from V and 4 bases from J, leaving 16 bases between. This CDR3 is CAWTAERRATEAFF. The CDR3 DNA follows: TGTGCCTGGACCGCGGAACGGAGGGCCACTGAAGCTTTCTTT.

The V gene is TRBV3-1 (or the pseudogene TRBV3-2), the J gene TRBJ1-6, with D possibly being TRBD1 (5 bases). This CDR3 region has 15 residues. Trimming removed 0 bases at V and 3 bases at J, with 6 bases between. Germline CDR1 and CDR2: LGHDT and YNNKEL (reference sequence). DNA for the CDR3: TGTGCCAGCAGCCAAGACGGGGGCTATAATTCACCCCTCCACTTT. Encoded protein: CASSQDGGYNSPLHF.

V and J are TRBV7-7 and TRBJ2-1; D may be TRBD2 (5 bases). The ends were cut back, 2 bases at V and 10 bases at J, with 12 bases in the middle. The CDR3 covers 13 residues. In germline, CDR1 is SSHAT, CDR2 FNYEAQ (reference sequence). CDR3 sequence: CASSLPSSGEQFF. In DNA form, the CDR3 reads TGTGCCAGCAGCTTACCGTCCTCGGGAGAGCAGTTCTTC.

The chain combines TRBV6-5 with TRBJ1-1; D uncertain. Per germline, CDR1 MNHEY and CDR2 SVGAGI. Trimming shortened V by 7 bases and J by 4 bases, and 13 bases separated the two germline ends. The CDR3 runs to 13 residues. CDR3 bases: TGTGCCAGCACCACCCCGGGAGGCACTGAAGCTTTCTTT. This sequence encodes CASTTPGGTEAFF.